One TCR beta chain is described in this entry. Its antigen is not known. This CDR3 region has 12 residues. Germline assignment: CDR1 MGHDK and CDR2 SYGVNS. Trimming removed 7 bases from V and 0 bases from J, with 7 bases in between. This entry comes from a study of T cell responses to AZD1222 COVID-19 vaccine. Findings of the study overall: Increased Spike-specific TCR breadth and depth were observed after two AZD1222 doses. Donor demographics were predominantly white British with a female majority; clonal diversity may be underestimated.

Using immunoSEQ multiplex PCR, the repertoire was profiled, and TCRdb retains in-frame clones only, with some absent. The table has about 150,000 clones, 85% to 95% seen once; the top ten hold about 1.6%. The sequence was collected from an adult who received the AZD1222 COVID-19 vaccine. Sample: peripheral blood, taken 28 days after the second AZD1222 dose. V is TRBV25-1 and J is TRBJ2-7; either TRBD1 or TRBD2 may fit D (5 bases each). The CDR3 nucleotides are TGTGCCAGCAAGGGGAGCTCCTACGAGCAGTACTTC. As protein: CASKGSSYEQYF.